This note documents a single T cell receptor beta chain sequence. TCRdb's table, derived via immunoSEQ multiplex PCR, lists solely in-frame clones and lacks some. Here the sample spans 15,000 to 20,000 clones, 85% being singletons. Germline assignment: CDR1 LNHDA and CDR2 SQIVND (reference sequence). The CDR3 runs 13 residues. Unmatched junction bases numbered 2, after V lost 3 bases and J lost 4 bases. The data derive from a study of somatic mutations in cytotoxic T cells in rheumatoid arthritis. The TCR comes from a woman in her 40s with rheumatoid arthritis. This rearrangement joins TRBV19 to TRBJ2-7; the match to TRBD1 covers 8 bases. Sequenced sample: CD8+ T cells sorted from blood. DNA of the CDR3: TGTGCCAGTAGTATCCGGACAGGGTACGAGCAGTACTTC. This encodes CASSIRTGYEQYF.